Listed below are T cell receptor beta chains from one sample, sequenced in a study of shared clonotypes between healthy human individuals. Using immunoSEQ multiplex PCR, the repertoire was profiled, and TCRdb retains in-frame clones only, with some absent. The sample lists 2.3 million or so clones, 80% to 95% seen once, with about 0.37% in the top ten. Specimen: naive CD4+ T cells from PBMCs. The receptors shown here come from a young man in good health. Some clones in this sample may be carry-over from other donors' samples. Both conserved end residues are part of each CDR3. D genes are given only for firm matches. Size is omitted from some rows. Given values are once, few, many or a class for expanded clones.

CASSLGTYEQYF,TGTGCCAGCAGCTTGGGCACCTACGAGCAGTACTTC,12,-,once,TRBJ2-7,TRBV5-6
CASSPKTLGGRAFYEQYF,TGTGCCAGCAGTCCAAAAACGTTAGGTGGGAGGGCCTTTTACGAGCAGTACTTC,18,TRBD2,-,TRBJ2-7,TRBV28
CATSRGFGGRANVEQFF,TGTGCCACCAGCAGAGGGTTCGGCGGGAGGGCGAACGTTGAGCAGTTCTTC,17,TRBD2,-,TRBJ2-1,TRBV15
CSVGQGRTEAFF,TGCAGCGTCGGACAGGGGCGAACTGAAGCTTTCTTT,12,TRBD1,-,TRBJ1-1,TRBV29-1
CASSLSATGRSYEQYF,TGTGCCAGCAGTTTATCGGCGACAGGGCGGTCCTACGAGCAGTACTTC,16,TRBD1,-,TRBJ2-7,TRBV27
CASSIRETYNEQFF,TGTGCCAGTAGTATCCGGGAAACCTACAATGAGCAGTTCTTC,14,-,-,TRBJ2-1,TRBV19
CASSLWQGNTGELFF,TGCGCCAGCAGCTTGTGGCAGGGTAACACCGGGGAGCTGTTTTTT,15,-,-,TRBJ2-2,TRBV5-1
CASSFPGGFSYEQYF,TGTGCCAGCAGTTTCCCAGGGGGGTTCTCCTACGAGCAGTACTTC,15,-,-,TRBJ2-7,TRBV28
CASSSWDRPTEQYF,TGTGCCAGCAGCTCCTGGGACAGGCCCACCGAGCAGTACTTC,14,TRBD1,-,TRBJ2-7,TRBV13
CASRTLGSYEQYF,TGTGCCAGCAGGACACTAGGGTCCTACGAGCAGTACTTC,13,-,-,TRBJ2-7,TRBV28
CASNPALAGGYEQYF,TGTGCCAGCAACCCTGCACTAGCGGGGGGCTACGAGCAGTACTTC,15,TRBD2,-,TRBJ2-7,TRBV2
CASSPQTRHRSGNTIYF,TGTGCCAGCAGCCCCCAGACCCGCCATCGGTCAGGAAACACCATATATTTT,17,-,-,TRBJ1-3,TRBV9
CASSSTGRTGELFF,TGTGCCAGCAGCTCAACAGGGCGGACCGGGGAGCTGTTTTTT,14,-,-,TRBJ2-2,TRBV7-9
CASSGGSREVPNEKLFF,TGTGCCAGCTCCGGCGGGTCCAGGGAAGTTCCTAATGAAAAACTGTTTTTT,17,-,-,TRBJ1-4,TRBV18
CASSQGLNNEQFF,TGTGCCAGCAGCCAGGGACTGAACAATGAGCAGTTCTTC,13,-,-,TRBJ2-1,TRBV14
CASSLLGHEQFF,TGTGCCAGCAGCCTACTAGGTCATGAGCAGTTCTTC,12,-,-,TRBJ2-1,TRBV7-3
CASSSPGTSDEQYF,TGTGCCAGCAGTTCGCCCGGGACCTCCGACGAGCAGTACTTC,14,-,once,TRBJ2-7,TRBV28
CASSSTTARQGNTIYF,TGTGCCAGCAGCTCCACGACAGCCCGTCAAGGAAACACCATATATTTT,16,-,-,TRBJ1-3,TRBV7-9
CASRPTRAGVEKLFF,TGTGCCAGCAGGCCCACGAGGGCCGGGGTTGAAAAACTGTTTTTT,15,-,once,TRBJ1-4,TRBV7-9
CASSKGTSNNEQFF,TGTGCCAGCAGTAAAGGGACCTCCAACAATGAGCAGTTCTTC,14,-,-,TRBJ2-1,TRBV6-5
CAISESKQGRNTIYF,TGTGCCATCAGTGAGTCCAAACAGGGAAGGAACACCATATATTTT,15,-,once,TRBJ1-3,TRBV10-3
CASSPTGPLDNEQFF,TGTGCCAGCTCACCGACCGGGCCTCTAGACAATGAGCAGTTCTTC,15,-,-,TRBJ2-1,TRBV18
CAWSLVAGNTGELFF,TGTGCCTGGAGTCTGGTGGCAGGGAACACCGGGGAGCTGTTTTTT,15,-,-,TRBJ2-2,TRBV30
CASSPRDRETQYF,TGTGCCAGCAGCCCCAGGGACCGGGAGACCCAGTACTTC,13,-,-,TRBJ2-5,TRBV9
CATGRDGYTF,TGTGCTACAGGGAGGGATGGCTACACCTTC,10,-,-,TRBJ1-2,TRBV6-1
CASSLLLAYNEQFF,TGTGCCAGCAGCTTACTACTAGCATACAATGAGCAGTTCTTC,14,-,-,TRBJ2-1,TRBV11-1
CASIAQGYNEQYF,TGTGCCAGCATCGCACAGGGCTACAACGAGCAGTACTTC,13,-,-,TRBJ2-7,TRBV28
CASLAGVLGTGELFF,TGCGCCAGCTTAGCAGGGGTCCTGGGCACCGGGGAGCTGTTTTTT,15,-,-,TRBJ2-2,TRBV5-1
CAISAPRDGNTIYF,TGTGCCATCAGTGCCCCTCGGGATGGGAACACCATATATTTT,14,-,-,TRBJ1-3,TRBV10-3
CASSKPGGQGPRRGGSASVREQYF,TGTGCCAGCAGCAAACCGGGGGGACAGGGTCCGCGTCGGGGAGGGTCCGCATCGGTACGGGAGCAGTACTTC,24,-,-,TRBJ2-7,TRBV21-1
CASSLASGQPYNEQFF,TGTGCCAGCAGCTTAGCTAGCGGGCAGCCCTACAATGAGCAGTTCTTC,16,TRBD2,-,TRBJ2-1,TRBV7-9
CARRKSSYEQYF,TGTGCCAGAAGGAAAAGCTCCTACGAGCAGTACTTC,12,-,-,TRBJ2-7,TRBV5-3
CASSATPNQPQHF,TGCGCCAGCAGTGCTACACCCAATCAGCCCCAGCATTTT,13,-,once,TRBJ1-5,TRBV5-1
CSVEVTRDNEQYF,TGCAGCGTTGAAGTGACTCGGGACAACGAGCAGTACTTC,13,-,-,TRBJ2-7,TRBV29-1
CASSALVEQFF,TGTGCCAGCAGTGCCCTAGTCGAGCAGTTCTTC,11,-,-,TRBJ2-1,TRBV2
CASSSQGAGSNQPQHF,TGTGCCAGCTCATCACAGGGGGCAGGTAGCAATCAGCCCCAGCATTTT,16,TRBD1,-,TRBJ1-5,TRBV18